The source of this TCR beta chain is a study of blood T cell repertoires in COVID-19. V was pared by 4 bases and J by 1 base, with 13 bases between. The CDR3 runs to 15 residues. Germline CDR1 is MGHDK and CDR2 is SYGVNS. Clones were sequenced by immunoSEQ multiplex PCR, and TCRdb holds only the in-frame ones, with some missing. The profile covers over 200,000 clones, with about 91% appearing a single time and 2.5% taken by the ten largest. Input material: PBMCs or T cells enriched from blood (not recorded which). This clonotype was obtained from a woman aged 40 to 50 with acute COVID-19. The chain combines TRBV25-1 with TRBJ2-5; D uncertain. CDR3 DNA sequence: TGTGCCAGCAGTGGGGCTCCCGGTGGCCAAGAGACCCAGTACTTC. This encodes CASSGAPGGQETQYF.